These T cell receptor beta chains were read from a single sample in a study of identical twins. TCRdb re-derived calls from the 5' RACE reads in MiXCR, one entry per CDR3 protein. The sample records 450,000 to 650,000 distinct CDR3 sequences, 13% to 15% being singletons. A further study also used this sample, focusing on yellow fever vaccine responses in identical twins.

The source material was CD4+ T cells sorted from blood. Every receptor here comes from a woman between 18 and 29 years old in good health. Each CDR3 is given with its conserved first and last residue. D genes are given only for firm matches. The listing skips clone size in some rows; elsewhere it reads once, few, many or a size class.

D gene: -; clone size: many; J gene: TRBJ2-7; V gene: TRBV10-3; CDR3 protein: CAISEFNEQYF; CDR3 DNA: TGTGCCATCAGTGAGTTTAACGAGCAGTACTTC
D gene: -; clone size: -; J gene: TRBJ2-5; V gene: TRBV28; CDR3 protein: CASFRPGETQYF; CDR3 DNA: TGTGCCAGCTTCAGGCCCGGGGAGACCCAGTACTTC
D gene: -; clone size: few; J gene: TRBJ2-7; V gene: TRBV6-5; CDR3 protein: CASSYSAETGDPTRYF; CDR3 DNA: TGTGCCAGCAGTTACTCGGCTGAGACTGGCGATCCCACCCGCTACTTC
D gene: -; clone size: few; J gene: TRBJ2-2; V gene: TRBV3-1; CDR3 protein: CASSPELGGELFF; CDR3 DNA: TGTGCCAGCAGCCCCGAGCTGGGCGGGGAGCTGTTTTTT
D gene: -; clone size: few; J gene: TRBJ2-3; V gene: TRBV24-1; CDR3 protein: CATSDRTGLGDTQYF; CDR3 DNA: TGTGCCACCAGTGATCGTACAGGGTTGGGAGATACGCAGTATTTT
D gene: TRBD2; clone size: few; J gene: TRBJ2-1; V gene: TRBV4-2; CDR3 protein: CASSQEGTSASYNEQFF; CDR3 DNA: TGTGCCAGCAGCCAAGAGGGGACTAGCGCATCCTACAATGAGCAGTTCTTC
D gene: -; clone size: -; J gene: TRBJ2-1; V gene: TRBV5-1; CDR3 protein: CASRGNQEQFF; CDR3 DNA: TGCGCCAGCAGGGGGAACCAGGAGCAGTTCTTC
D gene: -; clone size: -; J gene: TRBJ2-1; V gene: TRBV11-2; CDR3 protein: CASSLDSGSAGQFF; CDR3 DNA: TGTGCCAGCAGCTTAGATAGCGGTAGCGCTGGGCAGTTCTTC
D gene: -; clone size: -; J gene: TRBJ1-1; V gene: TRBV12-3/TRBV12-4; CDR3 protein: CASSLRRMNTGAFF; CDR3 DNA: TGTGCCAGCAGTTTGAGGCGTATGAACACTGGAGCTTTCTTT
D gene: -; clone size: few; J gene: TRBJ2-5; V gene: TRBV12-3/TRBV12-4; CDR3 protein: CASSWSTGAETQYF; CDR3 DNA: TGTGCCAGCAGTTGGTCGACCGGCGCAGAGACCCAGTACTTC
D gene: -; clone size: -; J gene: TRBJ2-2; V gene: TRBV5-1; CDR3 protein: CASSPGDRNTGELFF; CDR3 DNA: TGCGCCAGCAGCCCGGGGGACAGGAACACCGGGGAGCTGTTTTTT
D gene: -; clone size: few; J gene: TRBJ2-4; V gene: TRBV24-1; CDR3 protein: CATSPGGAGGNIQYF; CDR3 DNA: TGTGCCACCAGCCCAGGGGGCGCGGGGGGAAACATTCAGTACTTC
D gene: -; clone size: -; J gene: TRBJ1-3; V gene: TRBV7-7; CDR3 protein: CASSLNDRDLYF; CDR3 DNA: TGTGCCAGCAGCTTGAATGACCGGGACTTATATTTT
D gene: -; clone size: few; J gene: TRBJ2-7; V gene: TRBV15; CDR3 protein: CATGSRTSYEQYF; CDR3 DNA: TGTGCCACCGGATCTAGAACCTCCTACGAGCAGTACTTC
D gene: TRBD2; clone size: few; J gene: TRBJ2-7; V gene: TRBV7-9; CDR3 protein: CASSSQAGAYEQYF; CDR3 DNA: TGTGCCAGCAGCTCCCAAGCGGGAGCCTACGAGCAGTACTTC
D gene: TRBD2; clone size: many; J gene: TRBJ2-1; V gene: TRBV29-1; CDR3 protein: CSVVSGSNEQFF; CDR3 DNA: TGCAGCGTTGTTAGCGGGAGCAATGAGCAGTTCTTC
D gene: TRBD1; clone size: many; J gene: TRBJ1-1; V gene: TRBV20-1; CDR3 protein: CSARPTGGNTEAFF; CDR3 DNA: TGCAGTGCTAGACCCACAGGGGGGAACACTGAAGCTTTCTTT
D gene: TRBD2; clone size: -; J gene: TRBJ2-1; V gene: TRBV24-1; CDR3 protein: CATSGVSYNEQFF; CDR3 DNA: TGTGCCACTAGCGGGGTCTCCTACAATGAGCAGTTCTTC
D gene: TRBD1; clone size: few; J gene: TRBJ1-1; V gene: TRBV5-1; CDR3 protein: CASSWGTGAEAFF; CDR3 DNA: TGCGCCAGCAGCTGGGGGACAGGGGCTGAAGCTTTCTTT
D gene: -; clone size: few; J gene: TRBJ2-5; V gene: TRBV12-3/TRBV12-4; CDR3 protein: CASSFGGLGMETQYF; CDR3 DNA: TGTGCCAGCAGTTTCGGAGGGCTAGGTATGGAGACCCAGTACTTC
D gene: -; clone size: few; J gene: TRBJ2-1; V gene: TRBV28; CDR3 protein: CASSLRRKGTSSNEQFF; CDR3 DNA: TGTGCCAGCAGTTTAAGGCGAAAGGGCACTTCCAGTAATGAGCAGTTCTTC
D gene: -; clone size: few; J gene: TRBJ1-1; V gene: TRBV18; CDR3 protein: CASSPPFTVASLKEAFF; CDR3 DNA: TGTGCCAGCTCACCACCGTTTACAGTAGCCTCACTGAAAGAAGCTTTCTTT
D gene: TRBD2; clone size: few; J gene: TRBJ2-5; V gene: TRBV29-1; CDR3 protein: CSVTGGYLQETQYF; CDR3 DNA: TGCAGCGTTACCGGGGGGTACCTCCAAGAGACCCAGTACTTC
D gene: -; clone size: -; J gene: TRBJ2-5; V gene: TRBV20-1; CDR3 protein: CSARVTTAWEKETQYF; CDR3 DNA: TGCAGTGCTAGAGTTACAACGGCGTGGGAAAAAGAGACCCAGTACTTC
D gene: -; clone size: few; J gene: TRBJ2-4; V gene: TRBV5-1; CDR3 protein: CASSLVPEQSGKLENIQYF; CDR3 DNA: TGCGCCAGCAGCTTGGTCCCCGAGCAAAGCGGAAAGTTGGAAAACATTCAGTACTTC
D gene: TRBD2; clone size: many; J gene: TRBJ2-1; V gene: TRBV12-3/TRBV12-4; CDR3 protein: CASSPPGGLVEQFF; CDR3 DNA: TGTGCCAGCAGTCCCCCGGGGGGACTAGTTGAGCAGTTCTTC
D gene: -; clone size: -; J gene: TRBJ2-5; V gene: TRBV5-1; CDR3 protein: CASSPGRNEETQYF; CDR3 DNA: TGCGCCAGCAGCCCCGGGCGCAACGAAGAGACCCAGTACTTC
D gene: -; clone size: -; J gene: TRBJ2-1; V gene: TRBV5-1; CDR3 protein: CASSTGAVYNEQFF; CDR3 DNA: TGCGCCAGCAGCACGGGCGCTGTCTACAATGAGCAGTTCTTC
D gene: -; clone size: few; J gene: TRBJ1-2; V gene: TRBV6-1; CDR3 protein: CASKTVVTNYGYTF; CDR3 DNA: TGTGCCAGCAAGACAGTAGTCACTAACTATGGCTACACCTTC